This TCR beta chain came from a study of T cells in women clearing cervical HPV infection. Study results and caveats: Repertoire richness, not evenness, was significantly elevated in CIN3+ cases versus controls.

Assay used: immunoSEQ multiplex PCR; TCRdb lists only in-frame clones, some missing. The sample includes 40,000 to 45,000 clones. About this clone: No antigen is known for it. The CDR3 is cut off 3 residues early in the read; its end comes from the germline J gene.

The CDR3 has 14 residues. Trimming removed 7 bases at V and 0 bases at J, with 10 bases between. From germline, CDR1 is SGHAT and CDR2 FQNNGV. The sequence came from a woman aged 18 to 69 with a cervical HPV16 infection that either progressed to CIN3+ or cleared (not recorded which). The chain links TRBV11-2 to TRBJ1-3, with D possibly being TRBD1 (5 bases). The sample consisted of blood buffy coat. The DNA read from the CDR3 is TGTGCCAGCATCCCAGGGATCTCTGGAAACACC. This gives the protein CASIPGISGNT. The whole CDR3 region reads CASIPGISGNTIYF.